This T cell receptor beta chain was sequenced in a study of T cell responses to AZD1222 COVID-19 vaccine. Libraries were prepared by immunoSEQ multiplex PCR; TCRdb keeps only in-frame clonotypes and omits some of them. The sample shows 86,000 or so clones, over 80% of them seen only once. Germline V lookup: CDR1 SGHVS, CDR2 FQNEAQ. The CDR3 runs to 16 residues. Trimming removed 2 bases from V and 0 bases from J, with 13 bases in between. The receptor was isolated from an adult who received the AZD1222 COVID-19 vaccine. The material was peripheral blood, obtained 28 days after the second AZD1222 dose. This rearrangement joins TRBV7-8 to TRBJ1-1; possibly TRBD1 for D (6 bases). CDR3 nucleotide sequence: TGTGCCAGCAGCTTAACGACGGGGGGCTTGAACACTGAAGCTTTCTTT. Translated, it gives CASSLTTGGLNTEAFF.